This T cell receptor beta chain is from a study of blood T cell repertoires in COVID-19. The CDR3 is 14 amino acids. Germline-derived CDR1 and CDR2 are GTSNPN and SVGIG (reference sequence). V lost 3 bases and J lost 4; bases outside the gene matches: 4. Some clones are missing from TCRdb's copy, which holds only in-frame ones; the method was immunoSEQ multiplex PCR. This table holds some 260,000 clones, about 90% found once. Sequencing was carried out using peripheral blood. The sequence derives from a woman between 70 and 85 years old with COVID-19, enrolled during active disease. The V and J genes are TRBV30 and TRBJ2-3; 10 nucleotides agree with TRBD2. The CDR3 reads CAWSLGTSADTQYF. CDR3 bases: TGTGCCTGGAGCCTCGGGACTAGCGCAGATACGCAGTATTTT.